This is a list of T cell receptor beta chains from one sample in a study of radiotherapy plus CTLA-4 blockade in lung cancer. Generated by immunoSEQ multiplex PCR, the TCRdb table keeps only in-frame clones and is missing some. The sample has over 85,000 clones; around 84% are singletons. Here the sequenced sample was peripheral blood, taken from a patient treated with radiotherapy plus ipilimumab. These TCRs come from a human donor with non-small cell lung cancer that progressed on radiotherapy plus ipilimumab. Both conserved end residues are trimmed from each CDR3.

v_call cdr3_aa
TRBV2 ASSDPRDIGNTIY
TRBV9 ASSGVNEKLF
TRBV30 AWKYGGQTGNTIY
TRBV28 ASSLGPTYEQY
TRBV14 ASSQGDYHTDTQY
TRBV28 ASSSLAGDTQY
TRBV27 ASSSGTTNEKLF
TRBV7-8 ASSSGSRGLAEAF
TRBV19 ASSYSGTGIYEQY
TRBV2 ASRRNTGGAYEQY
TRBV13 ATNKYSRTSGRRKADTQY
TRBV19 ASSIGLAGGRYNEQF
TRBV6-1 ASMALLGNQPQH
TRBV4-1 ASSQGVSGLGEETQY
TRBV7-9 ASSLGETEAF
TRBV1 TSSQAQNTGELF
TRBV7-9 ASTQQASSYEQY
TRBV4-1 ASSQEGAGGQQPQH
TRBV6-4 ASSIGGPTGELF
TRBV7-9 ASSLGIQIYEQY
TRBV28 ALVTTGYTEAF
TRBV7-9 ASSTGTGGSGYGYT
TRBV9 ASSSGGYNEQF
TRBV19 ASRTDRASKTQY
TRBV7-3 ASSTGTPPKTQY
TRBV5-1 ASSPMTGDTGELF
TRBV5-6 ASSLSRDFGNTIY
TRBV11-2 ASSLGGQGKETQY
TRBV19 ASSIAPWGNTEAF
TRBV28 ASSLSPGTGQETQY
TRBV30 AWTPGGSKGYT
TRBV19 ASTLQGDLRNSPLH
TRBV13 ASSLAGRDSGNTIY
TRBV25-1 ASRAIRGYT
TRBV4-1 ASSQTENEKLF
TRBV6-1 ASSEGTSGRRTDTQY
TRBV30 AWSVRRGPDGYT
TRBV28 ASSNPGGYNEQF
TRBV28 ASKIGGSGPQH
TRBV18 ASSPQGNEQF
TRBV9 ASSVDTVAQTF
TRBV30 AWSLGISEAF
TRBV22-1 PGRGNRSEQSRANVLT
TRBV5-1 ASSLTSQETQY
TRBV5-1 ASSGAGTASSGNTIY
TRBV5-1 ASSLELAGARNIQY